These T cell receptor beta chains were read from a single sample in a study of cytomegalovirus exposure and HLA in healthy donors. Method: immunoSEQ multiplex PCR; TCRdb's copy keeps in-frame clones and lacks some. The data hold more than 75,000 clones, with 85% to 95% observed a single time. Sequencing was done on a sample of PBMCs. These receptors were obtained from a man aged 18 to 30 in good health and CMV-seronegative. CDR3s include the opening cysteine and the closing phenylalanine or tryptophan. D genes are given only for firm matches. Not every row has a clone size; where given, it reads once, few, many or a size class.

V gene	J gene	clone size	D gene	CDR3 DNA	CDR3 protein
TRBV5-6	TRBJ2-7	.	.	TGTGCCAGCAGTCAGGTCTGGCCGTACTCCTACGAGCAGTACTTC	CASSQVWPYSYEQYF
TRBV29-1	TRBJ2-3	.	.	TGCAGCGTTGAGGGCGTTCTCCGCGCAGATACGCAGTATTTT	CSVEGVLRADTQYF
TRBV5-4	TRBJ1-2	.	.	TGTGCCAGCTCCTCCTACCTCGGGAACTATGGCTACACCTTC	CASSSYLGNYGYTF
TRBV4-2	TRBJ2-2	.	TRBD2	TGTGCCAGCATCGCTAGCGGGAGCACCGGGGAGCTGTTTTTT	CASIASGSTGELFF
TRBV7-2	TRBJ2-3	.	.	TGTGCCAGCAGCTTATCCGCACTTACCACAGATACGCAGTATTTT	CASSLSALTTDTQYF
TRBV18	TRBJ2-7	.	.	TGTGCCAGCTCACCAAAAAGGATCAACCAGGGGGAGCAGTACTTC	CASSPKRINQGEQYF
TRBV18	TRBJ2-5	.	.	TGTGCCAGCTCACCACCGAGCGCCCGATCTACCCAGTACTTC	CASSPPSARSTQYF
TRBV5-6	TRBJ1-2	few	.	TGTGCCAGCAGCCTTGCCGCTACTCTCACCTTC	CASSLAATLTF
TRBV28	TRBJ1-2	.	.	TGTGCCAGCAGACCCAGCGCGACAGCCAGTAATTATGGCTACACCTTC	CASRPSATASNYGYTF
TRBV4-1	TRBJ2-1	.	.	TGCGCCAGCAGCCGTACTTATAACAATGAGCAGTTCTTC	CASSRTYNNEQFF
TRBV5-1	TRBJ2-2	.	.	TGCGCCAGCAGCCTCCGCCCTCGGGGGGAGCTGTTTTTT	CASSLRPRGELFF
TRBV5-1	TRBJ1-1	.	.	TGCGCCAGCAGCTTTTTATCTGAGACTGAAGCTTTCTTT	CASSFLSETEAFF
TRBV18	TRBJ1-3	once	TRBD1	TGTGCCAGCTCACCGCAAAGCCGGGACAGGCGCTCTGGAAACACCATATATTTT	CASSPQSRDRRSGNTIYF
TRBV7-2	TRBJ1-5	.	.	TGTGCCAGCAGCTCAGCCTTAGGGGGAACCTTCAGCAATCAGCCCCAGCATTTT	CASSSALGGTFSNQPQHF
TRBV7-2	TRBJ2-5	.	.	TGTGCCAGCAGGGGCCGGTTCGGAGAGACCCAGTACTTC	CASRGRFGETQYF
TRBV19	TRBJ1-2	once	.	TGTGCCAGTAGTTGGACTCCAGATACCTCCCATGGCTACACCTTC	CASSWTPDTSHGYTF
TRBV18	TRBJ2-3	.	.	TGTGCCAGCTCATATAGCGGTTCCACAGATACGCAGTATTTT	CASSYSGSTDTQYF
TRBV7-9	TRBJ1-2	.	TRBD1	TGTGCCAGCAGCTTAGGGGACAGGTTAGATGGCTACACCTTC	CASSLGDRLDGYTF
TRBV19	TRBJ1-5	few	.	TGTGCCAGTAGTATGACAGCTAGCAATCAGCCCCAGCATTTT	CASSMTASNQPQHF
TRBV20-1	TRBJ1-1	.	.	TGCAGTGCCCCTCGAGGATCTGAAGCTTTCTTT	CSAPRGSEAFF
TRBV6-6	TRBJ1-5	.	TRBD1	TGTGCCAGCAGGAGGGACAGTAGCAATCAGCCCCAGCATTTT	CASRRDSSNQPQHF
TRBV30	TRBJ1-2	.	.	TGTGCCTGGAGTGTACCGGGGATAGGTGGCTACACCTTC	CAWSVPGIGGYTF
TRBV19	TRBJ1-2	.	.	TGTGCCAGTAGTCCCGCCGGGACAACTAACTATGGCTACACCTTC	CASSPAGTTNYGYTF
TRBV6-1	TRBJ2-5	.	TRBD1	TGTGCCAGCAGTGAGACAGGGAAAGAGACCCAGTACTTC	CASSETGKETQYF
TRBV7-9	TRBJ1-5	.	TRBD1	TGTGCCAGCAGCTCGTATCCGGGGGGGACAGGGACGCAGCCCCAGCATTTT	CASSSYPGGTGTQPQHF
TRBV7-2	TRBJ2-5	.	TRBD1	TGTGCCAGCAGACTCCCCGGGACAGGGGTAGAGACCCAGTACTTC	CASRLPGTGVETQYF
TRBV5-4	TRBJ2-1	.	.	TGTGCCAGCAGCTCCCTGTGGCTTAGTCCTCGAACTAGTGAGCAGTTCTTC	CASSSLWLSPRTSEQFF
TRBV30	TRBJ2-7	once	TRBD1	TGTGCCTGGAGTGTATGGGCAGGGGGCGAGTACGAGCAGTACTTC	CAWSVWAGGEYEQYF